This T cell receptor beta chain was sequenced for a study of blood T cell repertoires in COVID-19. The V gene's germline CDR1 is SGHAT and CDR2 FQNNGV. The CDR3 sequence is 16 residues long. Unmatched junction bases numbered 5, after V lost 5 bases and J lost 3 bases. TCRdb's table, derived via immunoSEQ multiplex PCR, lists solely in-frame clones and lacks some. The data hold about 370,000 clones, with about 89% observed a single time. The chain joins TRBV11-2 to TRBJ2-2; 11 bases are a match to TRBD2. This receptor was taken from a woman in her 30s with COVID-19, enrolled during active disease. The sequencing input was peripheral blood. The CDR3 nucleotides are TGTGCCAGCAGCCCGAGACTAGCGGGGTACACCGGGGAGCTGTTTTTT. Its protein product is CASSPRLAGYTGELFF.